This TCR beta chain stems from a study of chemoradiotherapy in HPV16-positive cancers. V lost 6 bases and J lost 8, with 16 bases in between. Germline V gene data show CDR1 as SNHLY and CDR2 as FYNNEI. This CDR3 is built from 13 residues. This table comes from immunoSEQ multiplex PCR, and its TCRdb copy is limited to in-frame clones, with some not included. The repertoire includes 9,500 or so clones, about three quarters of them detected once, and around an eighth sits in the top ten. The sequencing here drew on tumor tissue, taken from a patient who underwent chemoradiotherapy. This rearrangement joins TRBV2 to TRBJ1-2; D ambiguous. The source of this sequence is a human donor with HPV-associated anogenital cancer. CDR3 nucleotides: TGTGCCAGCAGAGACCGAACTACGTCGGGCTACACCTTC. It yields the protein CASRDRTTSGYTF.